One and the same sample provided the 18 T cell receptor beta chains below, sequenced in a study of OX40 agonist ivuxolimab in advanced cancers. Sequencing used immunoSEQ multiplex PCR; TCRdb keeps in-frame clones, though not all of them. Among around 46,000 clones listed, 75% to 80% were seen once. The sequenced sample was CD4+ or CD8+ T cells sorted from blood, obtained in a trial of the OX40 agonist ivuxolimab. These receptors all stem from an adult with an advanced solid tumor such as melanoma, head and neck, liver or kidney cancer.

V and J are TRBV6-5 and TRBJ2-2; 8 nucleotides line up with TRBD1. Germline V gene lookup returns CDR1 MNHEY and CDR2 SVGAGI. V was pared by 7 bases and J by 9 bases, with 7 bases of the junction left unmatched. This CDR3 contains 13 residues. Here the CDR3 DNA reads TGTGCCAGCACTTCAGGGGGCAAGTGGGAGCTGTTTTTT. Residues: CASTSGGKWELFF.

The genes are TRBV19 and TRBJ1-4; D is perhaps TRBD1 (5 bases). V was shortened by 4 bases and J by 7 bases, with 19 bases between the two germline ends. The germline CDR1 and CDR2 sequences are LNHDA and SQIVND (reference sequence). The CDR3 sequence is 16 residues long. CDR3 in DNA: TGTGCCAGTAGTAAGGGACTCCTTGGGGCAGGTGAAAAACTGTTTTTT. It is translated as CASSKGLLGAGEKLFF.

This clone was counted a single time. The DNA of the CDR3 is TGTGCCAGCAGCTTTAGCGGGACGAACACCGGGGAGCTGTTTTTT. Translating gives CASSFSGTNTGELFF. The rearrangement links TRBV7-3 to TRBJ2-2; the match to TRBD2 covers 8 bases. Germline V gene lookup returns CDR1 SGHTA and CDR2 FQGTGA. The ends lost 3 bases at V and 0 bases at J; junction bases unmatched: 0. This CDR3 has 15 amino acids.

The count of this clone is one. CDR3 sequence reads: CARSPRGQKEKLFF. CDR3 nucleotides: TGTGCCAGAAGCCCGAGGGGACAGAAGGAAAAACTGTTTTTT. The chain links TRBV7-5 to TRBJ1-4; the table's D call, TRBD1, has no DNA check behind it. TRBV7-5 corresponds to a pseudogene. CDR3 size: 14 residues.

V usage is TRBV10-3 and J usage is TRBJ2-7; TRBD1 matches at 9 bases. This CDR3 has 13 amino acids. Germline V CDR1 and CDR2: ENHRY, SYGVKD. V lost 3 bases to trimming and J lost 12 bases; unmatched junction nucleotides: 9. In nucleotides, the CDR3 is TGTGCCATCAGTGATTCACCGGGACAGGGTGCGTACTTC. The encoded protein is CAISDSPGQGAYF.

The chain combines TRBV5-1 with TRBJ2-3; the match to TRBD2 covers 7 bases. The CDR3 spans 15 residues. Per germline, CDR1 SGHRS and CDR2 YFSETQ. Trimming cost V 0 bases and J 3 bases; bases outside gene matches: 4. This chain's CDR3 is CASSLVVAGTDTQYF. The DNA for the CDR3 is TGCGCCAGCAGCTTGGTGGTAGCGGGTACAGATACGCAGTATTTT.

This clone came up a few times. The genes are TRBV29-1 and TRBJ2-5; the match to TRBD1 covers 9 bases. This CDR3 spans 12 amino acids. Germline-derived CDR1 and CDR2 are SQVTM and ANQGSEA. J lost 7 bases, V lost 6 bases, and 6 bases had no gene match. The CDR3 nucleotides read TGCAGCGTGACCGGGACAGGGCTGACCCAGTACTTC. Protein product: CSVTGTGLTQYF.

The chain uses TRBV6-5 and TRBJ2-7, with D possibly matching TRBD2 (5 bases). Trimming shortened V by 0 bases and J by 0 bases, and 9 bases separated the two germline ends. CDR3 length: 15 residues. Germline assignment: CDR1 MNHEY and CDR2 SVGAGI. CDR3 protein: CASSYSLGSSYEQYF. The CDR3 DNA is TGTGCCAGCAGTTACTCCCTAGGGAGCTCCTACGAGCAGTACTTC.

J is TRBJ1-2 and V is TRBV6-6, with a weak D call TRBD1 (5 bases). Germline V gives CDR1 MNHNY, CDR2 SVGAGI (reference sequence). This CDR3 contains 14 residues. V lost 6 bases, J lost 3 bases, and 14 bases lay in between. CDR3 amino acids: CASRASGGDYGYTF. DNA of the CDR3: TGTGCCAGCAGGGCAAGCGGGGGAGACTATGGCTACACCTTC.

Concerning this clone itself: The junction differs from germline at one of its ends, possibly a read error. V gene TRBV6-4 combines with J gene TRBJ2-3; perhaps TRBD2 as D (6 bases). From germline, CDR1 is MRHNA and CDR2 SNTAGT. The CDR3 is 12 amino acids. The CDR3 DNA follows: TGTGCCAGCAGTCCGCTGCGGAAGCCGGGGGATTTT. This encodes CASSPLRKPGDF.

The gene calls are TRBV6-5 and TRBJ2-5; D not certain. This CDR3 is built from 11 residues. V gave up 6 bases and J gave up 5 bases, with 7 bases separating them. Germline-derived CDR1 and CDR2 are MNHEY and SVGAGI. In DNA form, the CDR3 reads TGTGCCAGCAGGGGGTCGGAGACCCAGTACTTC. Translated: CASRGSETQYF.

The chain employs TRBV5-4 and TRBJ2-2; the D is unclear. V lost 2 bases to trimming and J lost 6 bases, with 14 bases between them. The CDR3 is 15 amino acids. Germline assignment: CDR1 SGHNT and CDR2 YYREEE (reference sequence). The CDR3 is CASSFIGRGSGELFF. CDR3 DNA sequence: TGTGCCAGCAGCTTTATAGGGCGAGGTTCCGGGGAGCTGTTTTTT. Supplemented by reference TRBV5-4 and TRBJ2-2, the full variable domain reads ETGVTQSPTHLIKTRGQQVTLRCSSQSGHNTVSWYQQALGQGPQFIFQYYREEENGRGNFPPRFSGLQFPNYSSELNVNALELDDSALYLCASSFIGRGSGELFFGEGSRLTVL.

The sample holds a few counts of this clone. CDR3 sequence (DNA): TGTGCCAGCAGTGAAGCCTCCCCTAGGGTGGGGACCATAGGATCCTACGAGCAGTACTTC. Protein sequence: CASSEASPRVGTIGSYEQYF. J is TRBJ2-7 and V is TRBV6-1; possibly TRBD1 or TRBD2 for D (5 bases each). Germline V CDR1 and CDR2: MNHNS, SASEGT. This CDR3 has 20 residues. The germline V and J ends were trimmed by 0 bases and 1 base, with 25 bases remaining between them.

The chain joins TRBV7-9 to TRBJ2-3; unclear D gene. The CDR3 totals 12 residues. Germline V CDR1 and CDR2: SEHNR, FQNEAQ (reference sequence). V was shortened by 0 bases and J by 6 bases, with 4 bases between the two germline ends. CDR3 nucleotide sequence: TGTGCCAGCAGCTTAGCGGTGGATACGCAGTATTTT. It encodes CASSLAVDTQYF.

This clone was seen a few times. The chain carries TRBV14 and TRBJ2-7; 7 positions match TRBD2. This CDR3 comprises 15 residues. With 3 bases clipped from V and 5 bases from J, the junction kept 10 bases outside the gene matches. The germline V gene encodes CDR1 SGHDN and CDR2 FVKESK. The CDR3 nucleotides are TGTGCCAGCAGCCACCCGGAGGGCGGGAGTAACGAGCAGTACTTC. Translating it yields CASSHPEGGSNEQYF. Filled out from reference TRBV14 and TRBJ2-7, the complete variable domain reads EAGVTQFPSHSVIEKGQTVTLRCDPISGHDNLYWYRRVMGKEIKFLLHFVKESKQDESGMPNNRFLAERTGGTYSTLKVQPAELEDSGVYFCASSHPEGGSNEQYFGPGTRLTVT.

The rearrangement joins TRBV9 to TRBJ2-7; 7 bases are a match to TRBD2. The CDR3 runs 15 residues. The V gene's germline CDR1 is SGDLS and CDR2 YYNGEE. The V and J ends lost 0 bases and 6 bases, in that order; junction bases with no gene match: 9. The CDR3 DNA reads TGTGCCAGCAGCGTAGCCCCTAGGACTAGTTCCGAGCAGTACTTC. Amino acids: CASSVAPRTSSEQYF. The full variable domain, completed using reference TRBV9 and TRBJ2-7, is DSGVTQTPKHLITATGQRVTLRCSPRSGDLSVYWYQQSLDQGLQFLIQYYNGEERAKGNILERFSAQQFPDLHSELNLSSLELGDSALYFCASSVAPRTSSEQYFGPGTRLTVT.

The V and J genes are TRBV27 and TRBJ1-2; D remains unclear. Germline V gives CDR1 MNHEY, CDR2 SMNVEV (reference sequence). Trimming left V 5 bases short and J 3 bases short, with 16 bases between. The CDR3 contains 15 residues. CDR3 sequence reads: CASSRAGLQDYGYTF. The CDR3 DNA is TGTGCCAGCAGTCGAGCAGGACTTCAAGACTATGGCTACACCTTC.

V and J are TRBV10-3 and TRBJ1-1; D remains unclear. CDR1 and CDR2 (germline): ENHRY, SYGVKD. V dropped 10 bases and J dropped 1 base, with 13 bases sitting between them. CDR3 size: 13 residues. CDR3 nucleotides: TGTGCCAGAAGAAAAACAGAGAACACTGAAGCTTTCTTT. Its protein product is CARRKTENTEAFF.